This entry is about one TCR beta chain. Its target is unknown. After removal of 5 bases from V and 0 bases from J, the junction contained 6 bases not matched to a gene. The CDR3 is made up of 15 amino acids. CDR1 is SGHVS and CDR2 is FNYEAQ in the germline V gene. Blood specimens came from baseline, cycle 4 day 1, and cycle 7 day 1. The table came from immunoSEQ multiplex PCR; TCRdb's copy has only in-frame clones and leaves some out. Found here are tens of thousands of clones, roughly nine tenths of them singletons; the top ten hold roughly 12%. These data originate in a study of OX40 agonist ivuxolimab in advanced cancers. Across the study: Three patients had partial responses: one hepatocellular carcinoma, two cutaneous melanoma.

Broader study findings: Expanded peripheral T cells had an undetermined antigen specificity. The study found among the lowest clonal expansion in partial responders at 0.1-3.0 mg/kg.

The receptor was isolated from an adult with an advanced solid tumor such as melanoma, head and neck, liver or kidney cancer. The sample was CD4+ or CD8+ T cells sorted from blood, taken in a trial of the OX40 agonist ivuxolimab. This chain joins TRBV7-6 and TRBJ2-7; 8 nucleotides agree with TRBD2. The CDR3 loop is CASSARGGSSYEQYF. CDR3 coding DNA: TGTGCCAGCAGCGCTCGGGGGGGCAGCTCCTACGAGCAGTACTTC.